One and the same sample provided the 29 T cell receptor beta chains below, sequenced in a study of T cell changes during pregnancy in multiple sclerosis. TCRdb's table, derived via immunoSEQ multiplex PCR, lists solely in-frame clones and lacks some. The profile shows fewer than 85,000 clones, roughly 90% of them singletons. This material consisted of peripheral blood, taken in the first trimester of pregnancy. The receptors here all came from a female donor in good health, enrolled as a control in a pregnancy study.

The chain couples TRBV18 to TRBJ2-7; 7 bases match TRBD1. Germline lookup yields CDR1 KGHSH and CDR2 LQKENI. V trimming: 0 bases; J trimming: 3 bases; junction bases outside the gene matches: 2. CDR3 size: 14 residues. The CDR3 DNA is TGTGCCAGCTCACCACCGGCAGGGGGCTACGAGCAGTACTTC. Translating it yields CASSPPAGGYEQYF.

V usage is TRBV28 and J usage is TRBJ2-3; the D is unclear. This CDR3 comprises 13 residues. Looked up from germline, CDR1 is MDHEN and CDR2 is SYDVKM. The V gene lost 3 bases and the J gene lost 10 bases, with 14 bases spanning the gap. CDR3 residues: CASSFTRSGAQYF. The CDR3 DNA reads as TGTGCCAGCAGTTTTACTCGATCCGGAGCGCAGTATTTT.

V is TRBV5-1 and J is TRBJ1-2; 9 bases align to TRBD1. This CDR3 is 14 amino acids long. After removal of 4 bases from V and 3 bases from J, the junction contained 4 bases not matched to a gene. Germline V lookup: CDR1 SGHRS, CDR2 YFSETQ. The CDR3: CASSLGQGDYGYTF. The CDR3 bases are TGCGCCAGCAGCCTGGGACAGGGAGACTATGGCTACACCTTC.

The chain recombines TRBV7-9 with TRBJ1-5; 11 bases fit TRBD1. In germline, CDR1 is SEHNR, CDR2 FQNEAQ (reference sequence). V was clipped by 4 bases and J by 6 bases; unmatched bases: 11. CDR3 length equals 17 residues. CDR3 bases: TGTGCCAGCAGCTCAGACGGACAGGGGGCGATGGGTCAGCCCCAGCATTTT. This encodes CASSSDGQGAMGQPQHF.

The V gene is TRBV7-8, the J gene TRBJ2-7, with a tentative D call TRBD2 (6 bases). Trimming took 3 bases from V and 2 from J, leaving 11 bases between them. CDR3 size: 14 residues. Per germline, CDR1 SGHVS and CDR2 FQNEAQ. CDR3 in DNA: TGTGCCAGCAGCTTGAGACTAGGCCCCTACGAGCAGTACTTC. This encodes CASSLRLGPYEQYF.

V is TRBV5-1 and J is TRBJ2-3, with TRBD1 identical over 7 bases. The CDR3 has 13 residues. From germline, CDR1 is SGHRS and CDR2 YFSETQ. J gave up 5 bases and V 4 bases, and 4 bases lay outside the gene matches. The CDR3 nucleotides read TGCGCCAGCAGCGTAACAGGGGAAGATACGCAGTATTTT. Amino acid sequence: CASSVTGEDTQYF. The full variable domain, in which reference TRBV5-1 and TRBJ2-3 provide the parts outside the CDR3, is KAGVTQTPRYLIKTRGQQVTLSCSPISGHRSVSWYQQTPGQGLQFLFEYFSETQRNKGNFPGRFSGRQFSNSRSEMNVSTLELGDSALYLCASSVTGEDTQYFGPGTRLTVL.

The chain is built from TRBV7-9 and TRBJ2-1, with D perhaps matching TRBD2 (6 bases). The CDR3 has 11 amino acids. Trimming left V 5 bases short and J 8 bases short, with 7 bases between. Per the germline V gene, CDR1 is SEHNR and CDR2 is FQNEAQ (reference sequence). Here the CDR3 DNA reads TGTGCCAGCAGCCGGGGGTATGAGCAGTTCTTC. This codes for CASSRGYEQFF.

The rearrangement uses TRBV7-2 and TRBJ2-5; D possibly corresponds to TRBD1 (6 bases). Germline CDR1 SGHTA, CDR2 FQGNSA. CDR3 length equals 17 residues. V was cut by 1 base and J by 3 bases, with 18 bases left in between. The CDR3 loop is CASSLVSGGLTEETQYF. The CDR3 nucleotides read TGTGCCAGCAGCTTAGTTAGTGGGGGCCTCACCGAAGAGACCCAGTACTTC.

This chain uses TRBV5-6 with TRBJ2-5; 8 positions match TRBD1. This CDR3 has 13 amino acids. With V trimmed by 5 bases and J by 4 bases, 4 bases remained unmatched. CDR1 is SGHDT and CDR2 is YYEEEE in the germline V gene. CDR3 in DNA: TGTGCCAGCAGACGACAGGGGTCAGAGACCCAGTACTTC. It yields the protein CASRRQGSETQYF.

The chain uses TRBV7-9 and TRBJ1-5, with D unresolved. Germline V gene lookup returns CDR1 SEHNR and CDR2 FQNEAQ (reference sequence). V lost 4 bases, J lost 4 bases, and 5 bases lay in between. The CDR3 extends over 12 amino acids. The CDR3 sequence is CASSSTNQPQHF. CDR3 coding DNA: TGTGCCAGCAGCTCCACTAATCAGCCCCAGCATTTT.

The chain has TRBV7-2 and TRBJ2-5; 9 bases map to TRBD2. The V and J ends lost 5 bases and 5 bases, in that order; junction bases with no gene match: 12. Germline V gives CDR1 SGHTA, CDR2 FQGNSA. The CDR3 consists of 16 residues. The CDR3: CASSLMGLAGGETQYF. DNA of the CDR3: TGTGCCAGCAGCCTCATGGGACTAGCCGGTGGGGAGACCCAGTACTTC.

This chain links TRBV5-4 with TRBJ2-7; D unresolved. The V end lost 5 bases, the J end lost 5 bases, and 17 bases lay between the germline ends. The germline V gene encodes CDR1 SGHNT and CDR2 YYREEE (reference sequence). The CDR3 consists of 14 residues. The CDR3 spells CASRNSQSWDEQYF. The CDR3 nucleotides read TGTGCCAGCAGGAACAGCCAAAGTTGGGACGAGCAGTACTTC.

In nucleotides, the CDR3 is TGTGCCAGCACCCCACAGGGCGGATTCTATGGCTACACCTTC. As protein: CASTPQGGFYGYTF. The rearrangement links TRBV19 to TRBJ1-2; the D gene is possibly TRBD1 (6 bases). Germline lookup yields CDR1 LNHDA and CDR2 SQIVND (reference sequence). The CDR3 sequence is 14 residues long. Trimming took off 9 bases at V and 4 bases at J, with 18 bases between the two ends.

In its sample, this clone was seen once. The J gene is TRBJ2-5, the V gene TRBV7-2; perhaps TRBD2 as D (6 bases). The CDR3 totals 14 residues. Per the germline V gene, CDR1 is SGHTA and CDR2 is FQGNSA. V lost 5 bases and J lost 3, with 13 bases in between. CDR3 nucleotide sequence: TGTGCCAGCAGCCAGGATCGGGGGAAAGAGACCCAGTACTTC. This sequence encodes CASSQDRGKETQYF. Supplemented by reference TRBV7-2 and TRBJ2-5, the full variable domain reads GAGVSQSPSNKVTEKGKDVELRCDPISGHTALYWYRQSLGQGLEFLIYFQGNSAPDKSGLPSDRFSAERTGGSVSTLTIQRTQQEDSAVYLCASSQDRGKETQYFGPGTRLLVL.

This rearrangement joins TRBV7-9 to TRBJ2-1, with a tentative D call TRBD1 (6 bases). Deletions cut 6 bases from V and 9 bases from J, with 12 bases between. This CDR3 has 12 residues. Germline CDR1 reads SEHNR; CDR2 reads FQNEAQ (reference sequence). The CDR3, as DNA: TGTGCCAGCAGTTCCCAGGGGATTGAGCAGTTCTTC. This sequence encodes CASSSQGIEQFF.

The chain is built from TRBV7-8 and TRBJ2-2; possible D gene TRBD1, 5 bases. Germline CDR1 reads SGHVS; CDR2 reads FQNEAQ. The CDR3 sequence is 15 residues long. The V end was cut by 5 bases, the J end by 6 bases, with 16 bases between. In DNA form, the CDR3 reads TGTGCCAGCAGCCGCCCGCAACCAGGGTCCGGGGAGCTGTTTTTT. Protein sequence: CASSRPQPGSGELFF.

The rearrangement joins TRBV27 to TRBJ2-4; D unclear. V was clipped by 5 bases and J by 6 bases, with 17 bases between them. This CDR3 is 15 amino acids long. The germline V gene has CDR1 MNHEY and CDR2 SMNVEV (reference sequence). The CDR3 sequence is CASSPTLSGGNIQYF. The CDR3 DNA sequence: TGTGCCAGCAGTCCGACTTTGAGTGGTGGAAACATTCAGTACTTC.

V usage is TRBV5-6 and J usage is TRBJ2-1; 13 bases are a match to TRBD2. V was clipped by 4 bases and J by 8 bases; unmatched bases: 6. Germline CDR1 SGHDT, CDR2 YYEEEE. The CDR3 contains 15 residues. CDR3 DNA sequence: TGTGCCAGCAGCGAAACTAGCGGGAGGGGATATGAGCAGTTCTTC. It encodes CASSETSGRGYEQFF.

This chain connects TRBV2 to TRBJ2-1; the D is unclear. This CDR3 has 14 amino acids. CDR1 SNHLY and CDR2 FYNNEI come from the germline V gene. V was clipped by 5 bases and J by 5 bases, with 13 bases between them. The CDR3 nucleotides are TGTGCCAGCAGTCGTCGTCAGGTCAACAATGAGCAGTTCTTC. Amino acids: CASSRRQVNNEQFF.

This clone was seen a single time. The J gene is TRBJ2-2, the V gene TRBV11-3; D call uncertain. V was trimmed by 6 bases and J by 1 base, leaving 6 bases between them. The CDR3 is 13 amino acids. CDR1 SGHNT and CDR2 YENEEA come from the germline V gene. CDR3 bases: TGTGCCAGCAGTCCCGGGAACACCGGGGAGCTGTTTTTT. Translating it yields CASSPGNTGELFF. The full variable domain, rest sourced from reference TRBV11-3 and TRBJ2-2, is EAGVVQSPRYKIIEKKQPVAFWCNPISGHNTLYWYLQNLGQGPELLIRYENEEAVDDSQLPKDRFSAERLKGVDSTLKIQPAELGDSAVYLCASSPGNTGELFFGEGSRLTVL.

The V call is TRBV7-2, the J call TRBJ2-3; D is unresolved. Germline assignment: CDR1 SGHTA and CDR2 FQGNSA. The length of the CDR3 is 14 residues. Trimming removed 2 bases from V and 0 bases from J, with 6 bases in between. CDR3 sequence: CASSLSRSTDTQYF. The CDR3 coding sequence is TGTGCCAGCAGCTTATCCCGGAGCACAGATACGCAGTATTTT.

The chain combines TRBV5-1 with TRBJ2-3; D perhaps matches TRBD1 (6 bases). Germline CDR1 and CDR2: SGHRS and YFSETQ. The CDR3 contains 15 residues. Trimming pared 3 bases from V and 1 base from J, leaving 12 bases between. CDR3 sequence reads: CASSSGQFGTDTQYF. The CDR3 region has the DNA TGCGCCAGCAGCTCTGGACAGTTTGGCACAGATACGCAGTATTTT.

CDR3: CASSSTSGSYEQYF. CDR3 bases: TGCGCCAGCAGCTCCACTAGCGGAAGTTACGAGCAGTACTTC. This chain links TRBV5-1 with TRBJ2-7; 8 bases line up with TRBD2. Germline CDR1 reads SGHRS; CDR2 reads YFSETQ. CDR3 length equals 14 residues. The J segment lost 4 bases and the V segment lost 3 bases, leaving 6 bases of the junction unmatched.

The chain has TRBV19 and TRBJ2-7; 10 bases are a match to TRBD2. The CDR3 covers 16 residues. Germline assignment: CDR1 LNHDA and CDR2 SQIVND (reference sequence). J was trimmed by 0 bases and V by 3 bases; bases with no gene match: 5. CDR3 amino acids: CASSIGSSGSSYEQYF. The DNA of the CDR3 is TGTGCCAGTAGTATTGGGTCTAGCGGGAGCTCCTACGAGCAGTACTTC.

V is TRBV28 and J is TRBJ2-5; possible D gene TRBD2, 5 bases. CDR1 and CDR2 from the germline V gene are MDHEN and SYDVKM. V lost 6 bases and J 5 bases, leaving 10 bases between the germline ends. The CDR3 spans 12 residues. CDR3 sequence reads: CASRLSGETQYF. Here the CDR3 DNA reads TGTGCCAGCAGACTTTCGGGGGAGACCCAGTACTTC.

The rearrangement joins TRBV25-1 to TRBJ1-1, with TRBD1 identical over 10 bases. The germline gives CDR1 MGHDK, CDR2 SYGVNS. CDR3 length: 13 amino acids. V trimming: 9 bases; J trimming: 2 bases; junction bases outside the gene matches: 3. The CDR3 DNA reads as TGTGCCAGTCGGGACAGGGGAAACACTGAAGCTTTCTTT. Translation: CASRDRGNTEAFF. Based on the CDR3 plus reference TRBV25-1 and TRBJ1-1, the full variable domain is EADIYQTPRYLVIGTGKKITLECSQTMGHDKMYWYQQDPGMELHLIHYSYGVNSTEKGDLSSESTVSRIRTEHFPLTLESARPSHTSQYLCASRDRGNTEAFFGQGTRLTVV.

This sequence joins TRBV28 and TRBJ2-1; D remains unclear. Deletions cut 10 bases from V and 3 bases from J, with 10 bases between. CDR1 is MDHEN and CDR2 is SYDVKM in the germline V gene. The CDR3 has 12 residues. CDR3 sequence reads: CATGLSYNEQFF. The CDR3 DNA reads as TGTGCCACCGGGTTAAGCTACAATGAGCAGTTCTTC.

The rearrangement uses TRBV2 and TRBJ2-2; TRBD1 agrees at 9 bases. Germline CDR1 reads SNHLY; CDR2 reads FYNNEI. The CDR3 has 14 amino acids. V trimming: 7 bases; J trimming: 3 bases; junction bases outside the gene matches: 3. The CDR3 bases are TGTGCCAGCACCACAGGGGGCTACACCGGGGAGCTGTTTTTT. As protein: CASTTGGYTGELFF.

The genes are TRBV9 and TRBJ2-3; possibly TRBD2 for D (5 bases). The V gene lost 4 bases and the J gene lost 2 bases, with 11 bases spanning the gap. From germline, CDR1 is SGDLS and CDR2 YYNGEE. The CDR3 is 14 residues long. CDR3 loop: CASSPSGSTDTQYF. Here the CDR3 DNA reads TGTGCCAGCAGCCCCAGCGGTTCCACAGATACGCAGTATTTT.